The source of this TCR beta chain is a study of T cells in Graves' hyperthyroidism and ophthalmopathy. On this clonotype itself: Its target is unknown.

Study-wide results and caveats: Blood held most thyroid clonotypes expanded above 0.001 frequency.

Fresh peripheral blood, roughly 9.8 ml of it, supplied the PBMCs. This CDR3 is 15 amino acids long. Per the germline V gene, CDR1 is SGHRS and CDR2 is YFSETQ. Trimming left V 3 bases short and J 5 bases short, with 14 bases between. RNA transcripts served as the template for amplifying TCR beta CDR3 regions. Carried out on the TCR CDR3, a first-round RT-PCR used the HTBI primer set. In TCRdb, the multiplex PCR reads were re-called with MiXCR into one record per CDR3 protein. Among about 640,000 distinct CDR3 sequences, about 14% were seen once, and the ten largest hold approximately 13%. This receptor was obtained from a woman aged 50 to 60 with Graves' ophthalmopathy. The chain combines TRBV5-1 with TRBJ1-4, with D unresolved. Input material: blood. CDR3: CASSSRTGLNEKLFF. The CDR3 bases are TGCGCCAGCAGCTCGAGAACGGGTTTGAATGAAAAACTGTTTTTT.